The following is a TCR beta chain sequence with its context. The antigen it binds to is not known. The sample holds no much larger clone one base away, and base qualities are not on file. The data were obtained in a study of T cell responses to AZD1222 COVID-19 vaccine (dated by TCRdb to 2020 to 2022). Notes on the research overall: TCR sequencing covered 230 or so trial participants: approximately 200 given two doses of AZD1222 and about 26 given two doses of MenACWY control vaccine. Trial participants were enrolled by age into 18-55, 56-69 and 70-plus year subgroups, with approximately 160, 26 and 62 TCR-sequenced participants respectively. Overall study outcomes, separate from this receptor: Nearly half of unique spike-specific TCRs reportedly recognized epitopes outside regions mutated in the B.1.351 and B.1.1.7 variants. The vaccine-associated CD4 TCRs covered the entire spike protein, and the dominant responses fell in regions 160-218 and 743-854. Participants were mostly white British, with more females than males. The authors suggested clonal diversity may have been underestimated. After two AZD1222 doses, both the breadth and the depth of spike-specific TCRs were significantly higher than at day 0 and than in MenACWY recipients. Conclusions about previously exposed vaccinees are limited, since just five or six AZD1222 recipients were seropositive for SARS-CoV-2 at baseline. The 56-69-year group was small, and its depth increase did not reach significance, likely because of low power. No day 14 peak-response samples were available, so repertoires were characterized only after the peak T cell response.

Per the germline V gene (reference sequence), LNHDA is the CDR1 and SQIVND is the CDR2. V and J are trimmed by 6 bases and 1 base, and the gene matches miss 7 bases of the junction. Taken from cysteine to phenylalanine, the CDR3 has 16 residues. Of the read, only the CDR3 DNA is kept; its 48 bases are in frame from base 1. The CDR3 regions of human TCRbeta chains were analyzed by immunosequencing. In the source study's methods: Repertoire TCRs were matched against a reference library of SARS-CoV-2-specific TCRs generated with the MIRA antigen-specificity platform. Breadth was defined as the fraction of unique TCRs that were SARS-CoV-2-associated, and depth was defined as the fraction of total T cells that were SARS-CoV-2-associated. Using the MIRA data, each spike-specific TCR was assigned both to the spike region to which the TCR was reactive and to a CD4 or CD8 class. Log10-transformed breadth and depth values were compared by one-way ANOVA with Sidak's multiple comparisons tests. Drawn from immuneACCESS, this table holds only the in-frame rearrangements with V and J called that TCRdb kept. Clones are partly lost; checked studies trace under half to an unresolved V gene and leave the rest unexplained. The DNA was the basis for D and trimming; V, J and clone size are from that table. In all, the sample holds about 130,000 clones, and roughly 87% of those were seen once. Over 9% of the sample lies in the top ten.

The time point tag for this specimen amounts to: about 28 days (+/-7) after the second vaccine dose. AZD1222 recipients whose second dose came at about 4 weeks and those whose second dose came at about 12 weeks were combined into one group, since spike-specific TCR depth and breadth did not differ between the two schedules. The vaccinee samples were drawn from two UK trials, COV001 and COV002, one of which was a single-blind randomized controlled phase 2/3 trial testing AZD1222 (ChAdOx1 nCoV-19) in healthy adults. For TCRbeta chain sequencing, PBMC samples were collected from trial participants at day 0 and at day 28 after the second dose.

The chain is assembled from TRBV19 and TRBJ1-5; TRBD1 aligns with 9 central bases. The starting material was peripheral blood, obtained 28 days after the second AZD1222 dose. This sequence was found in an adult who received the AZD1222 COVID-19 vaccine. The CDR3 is CASRGLDRGSNQPQHF. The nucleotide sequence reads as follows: TGTGCCAGTAGGGGCCTCGACAGGGGGAGCAATCAGCCCCAGCATTTT.